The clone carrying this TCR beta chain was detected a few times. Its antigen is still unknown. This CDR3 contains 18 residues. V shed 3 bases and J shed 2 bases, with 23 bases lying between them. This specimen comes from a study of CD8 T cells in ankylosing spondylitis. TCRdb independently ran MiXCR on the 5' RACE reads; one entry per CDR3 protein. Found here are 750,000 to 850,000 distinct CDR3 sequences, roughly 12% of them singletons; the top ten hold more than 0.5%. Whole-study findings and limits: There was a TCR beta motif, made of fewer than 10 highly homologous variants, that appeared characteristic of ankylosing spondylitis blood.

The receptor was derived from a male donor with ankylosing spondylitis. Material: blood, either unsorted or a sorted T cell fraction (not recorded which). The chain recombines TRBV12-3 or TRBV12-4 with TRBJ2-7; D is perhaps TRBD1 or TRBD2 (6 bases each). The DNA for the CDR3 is TGTGCCAGCAGTTTGGACAGCAGACTAGTACCCTTAACCTACGAGCAGTACTTC. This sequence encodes CASSLDSRLVPLTYEQYF.